This T cell receptor (beta chain) was recorded in a study of T cell responses to AZD1222 COVID-19 vaccine. Study results and caveats: Researchers report vaccine-associated CD4 TCRs spanning spike, with dominance at 160-218 and 743-854.

In germline, CDR1 is ENHRY, CDR2 SYGVKD. CDR3 length: 16 amino acids. The trim removed 2 bases at V and 1 base at J, leaving 6 bases unmatched. Remarks on this clone: Its target is not known.

Some clones are missing from TCRdb's copy, which holds only in-frame ones; the method was immunoSEQ multiplex PCR. The sample has around 100,000 clones, about 86% seen once; the top ten hold approximately 1.3%. This specimen was peripheral blood, taken on day 0 of AZD1222 vaccination. The TCR originated in an adult in good health. This chain links TRBV10-3 with TRBJ1-1, with TRBD1 identical over 8 bases. The CDR3 nucleotides are TGTGCCATCAGTGAGGCCACCGGGACAGGGAACACTGAAGCTTTCTTT. It translates to CAISEATGTGNTEAFF.